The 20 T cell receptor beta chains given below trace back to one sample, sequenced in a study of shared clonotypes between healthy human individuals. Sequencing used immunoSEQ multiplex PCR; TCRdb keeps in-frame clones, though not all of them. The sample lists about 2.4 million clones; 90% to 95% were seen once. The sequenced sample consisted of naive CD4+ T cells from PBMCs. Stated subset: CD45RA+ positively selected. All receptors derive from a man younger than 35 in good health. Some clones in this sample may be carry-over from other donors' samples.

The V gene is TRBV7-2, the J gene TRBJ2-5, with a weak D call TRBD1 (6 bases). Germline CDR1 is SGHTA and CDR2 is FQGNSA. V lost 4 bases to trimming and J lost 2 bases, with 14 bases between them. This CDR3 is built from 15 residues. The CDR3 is CASSSRTVTQETQYF. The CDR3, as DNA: TGTGCCAGCAGCTCCCGGACAGTTACTCAAGAGACCCAGTACTTC.

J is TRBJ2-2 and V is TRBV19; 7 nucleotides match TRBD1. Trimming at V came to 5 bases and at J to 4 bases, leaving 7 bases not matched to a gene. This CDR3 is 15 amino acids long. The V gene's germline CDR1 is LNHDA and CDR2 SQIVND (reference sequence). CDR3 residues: CASSDPGQITGELFF. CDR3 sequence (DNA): TGTGCCAGTAGTGACCCGGGACAGATCACCGGGGAGCTGTTTTTT. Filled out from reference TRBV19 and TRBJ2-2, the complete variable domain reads DGGITQSPKYLFRKEGQNVTLSCEQNLNHDAMYWYRQDPGQGLRLIYYSQIVNDFQKGDIAEGYSVSREKKESFPLTVTSAQKNPTAFYLCASSDPGQITGELFFGEGSRLTVL.

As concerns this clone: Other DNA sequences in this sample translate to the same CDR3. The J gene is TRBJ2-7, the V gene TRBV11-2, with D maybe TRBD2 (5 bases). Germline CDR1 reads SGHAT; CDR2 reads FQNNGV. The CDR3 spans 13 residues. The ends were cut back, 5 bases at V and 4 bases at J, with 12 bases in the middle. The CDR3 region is CASSPLGGYEQYF. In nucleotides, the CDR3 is TGTGCCAGCAGCCCCCTCGGAGGATACGAGCAGTACTTC. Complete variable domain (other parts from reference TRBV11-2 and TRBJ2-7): EAGVAQSPRYKIIEKRQSVAFWCNPISGHATLYWYQQILGQGPKLLIQFQNNGVVDDSQLPKDRFSAERLKGVDSTLKIQPAKLEDSAVYLCASSPLGGYEQYFGPGTRLTVT.

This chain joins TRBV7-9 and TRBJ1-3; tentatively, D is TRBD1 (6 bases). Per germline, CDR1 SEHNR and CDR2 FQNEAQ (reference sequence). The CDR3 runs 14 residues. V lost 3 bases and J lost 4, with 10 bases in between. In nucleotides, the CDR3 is TGTGCCAGCAGCTTTACAGGGCCCGGAAACACCATATATTTT. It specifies CASSFTGPGNTIYF. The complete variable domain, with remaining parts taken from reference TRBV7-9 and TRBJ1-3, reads DTGVSQNPRHKITKRGQNVTFRCDPISEHNRLYWYRQTLGQGPEFLTYFQNEAQLEKSRLLSDRFSAERPKGSFSTLEIQRTEQGDSAMYLCASSFTGPGNTIYFGEGSWLTVV.

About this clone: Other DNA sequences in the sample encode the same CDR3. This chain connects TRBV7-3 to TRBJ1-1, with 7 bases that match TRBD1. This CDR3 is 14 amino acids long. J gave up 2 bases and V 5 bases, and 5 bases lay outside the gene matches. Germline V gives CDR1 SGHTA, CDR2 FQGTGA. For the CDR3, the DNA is TGTGCCAGCAGCCCGACAGGGCCTAACACTGAAGCTTTCTTT. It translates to CASSPTGPNTEAFF.

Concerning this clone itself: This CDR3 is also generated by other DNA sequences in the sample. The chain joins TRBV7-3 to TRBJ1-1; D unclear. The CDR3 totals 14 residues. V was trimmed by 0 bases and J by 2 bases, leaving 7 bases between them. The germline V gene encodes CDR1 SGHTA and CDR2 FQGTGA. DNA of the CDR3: TGTGCCAGCAGCTTAACTAAGGGAAACACTGAAGCTTTCTTT. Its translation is CASSLTKGNTEAFF.

The DNA for the CDR3 is TGCAGCGTTGGTTTGCGTCCTGAAGCTTTCTTT. Residues: CSVGLRPEAFF. The V call is TRBV29-1, the J call TRBJ1-1; D is unclear. The V and J ends lost 4 bases and 6 bases respectively, with 9 bases between them. Germline assignment: CDR1 SQVTM and CDR2 ANQGSEA. The length of the CDR3 is 11 residues.

The CDR3, as DNA: TGCAGCGTTGAGATTCGGGGGAAAACTGATGGCTACACCTTC. Its translation is CSVEIRGKTDGYTF. This sequence joins TRBV29-1 and TRBJ1-2; D might be TRBD1 (5 bases). V lost 3 bases and J 6 bases, leaving 17 bases between the germline ends. Germline V gene lookup returns CDR1 SQVTM and CDR2 ANQGSEA. This CDR3 spans 14 amino acids.

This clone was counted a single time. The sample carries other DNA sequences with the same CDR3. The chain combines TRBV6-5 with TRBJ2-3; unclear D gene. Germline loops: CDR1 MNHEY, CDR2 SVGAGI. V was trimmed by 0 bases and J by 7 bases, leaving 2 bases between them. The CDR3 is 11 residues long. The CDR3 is CASSYSNTQYF. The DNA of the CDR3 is TGTGCCAGCAGTTACTCAAATACGCAGTATTTT.

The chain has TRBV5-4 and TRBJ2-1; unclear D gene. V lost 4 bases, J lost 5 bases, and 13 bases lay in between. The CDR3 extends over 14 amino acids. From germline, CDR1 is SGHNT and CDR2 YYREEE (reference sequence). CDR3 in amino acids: CASSPPLIDNEQFF. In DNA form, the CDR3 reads TGTGCCAGCAGCCCACCCTTAATAGACAATGAGCAGTTCTTC.

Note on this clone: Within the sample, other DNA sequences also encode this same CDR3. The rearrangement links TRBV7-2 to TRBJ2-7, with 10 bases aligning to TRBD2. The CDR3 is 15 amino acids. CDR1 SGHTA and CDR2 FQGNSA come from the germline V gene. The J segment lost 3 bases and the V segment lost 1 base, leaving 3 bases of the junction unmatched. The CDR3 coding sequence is TGTGCCAGCAGCTTAGGGACTAGCGGAGTCTACGAGCAGTACTTC. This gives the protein CASSLGTSGVYEQYF.

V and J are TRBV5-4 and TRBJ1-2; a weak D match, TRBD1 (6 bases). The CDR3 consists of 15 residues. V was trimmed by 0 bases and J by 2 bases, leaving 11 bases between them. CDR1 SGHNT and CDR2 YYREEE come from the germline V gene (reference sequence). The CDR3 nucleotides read TGTGCCAGCAGCTTGGCCAAGGGACAAAACTATGGCTACACCTTC. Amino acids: CASSLAKGQNYGYTF. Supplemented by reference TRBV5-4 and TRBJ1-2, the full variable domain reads ETGVTQSPTHLIKTRGQQVTLRCSSQSGHNTVSWYQQALGQGPQFIFQYYREEENGRGNFPPRFSGLQFPNYSSELNVNALELDDSALYLCASSLAKGQNYGYTFGSGTRLTVV.

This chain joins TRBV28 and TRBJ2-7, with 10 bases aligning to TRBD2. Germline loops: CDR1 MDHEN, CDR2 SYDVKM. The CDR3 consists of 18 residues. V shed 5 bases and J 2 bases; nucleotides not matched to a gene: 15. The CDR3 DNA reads TGTGCCAGCAGTGGAGGTTCGTTTGGGCTAGCGGGGGCCTACGAGCAGTACTTC. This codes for CASSGGSFGLAGAYEQYF. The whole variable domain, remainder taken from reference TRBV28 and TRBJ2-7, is DVKVTQSSRYLVKRTGEKVFLECVQDMDHENMFWYRQDPGLGLRLIYFSYDVKMKEKGDIPEGYSVSREKKERFSLILESASTNQTSMYLCASSGGSFGLAGAYEQYFGPGTRLTVT.

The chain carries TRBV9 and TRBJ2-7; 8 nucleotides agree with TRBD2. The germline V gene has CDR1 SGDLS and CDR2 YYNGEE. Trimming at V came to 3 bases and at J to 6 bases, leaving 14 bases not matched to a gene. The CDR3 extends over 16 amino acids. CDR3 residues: CASSGPSSGGTSEQYF. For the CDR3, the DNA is TGTGCCAGCAGCGGCCCATCATCGGGGGGGACTAGCGAGCAGTACTTC. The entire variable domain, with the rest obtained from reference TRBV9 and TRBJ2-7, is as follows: DSGVTQTPKHLITATGQRVTLRCSPRSGDLSVYWYQQSLDQGLQFLIQYYNGEERAKGNILERFSAQQFPDLHSELNLSSLELGDSALYFCASSGPSSGGTSEQYFGPGTRLTVT.

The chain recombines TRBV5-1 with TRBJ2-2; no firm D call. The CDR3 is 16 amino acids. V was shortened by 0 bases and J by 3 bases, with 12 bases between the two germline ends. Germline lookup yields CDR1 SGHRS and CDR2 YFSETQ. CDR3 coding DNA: TGCGCCAGCAGCTTGGCCGAGGCCTTGTACACCGGGGAGCTGTTTTTT. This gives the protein CASSLAEALYTGELFF.

The CDR3 loop is CASRPDRGSFYEQYF. The CDR3 bases are TGTGCCAGCAGACCCGACAGGGGGAGTTTCTACGAGCAGTACTTC. The gene calls are TRBV7-2 and TRBJ2-7; TRBD1 agrees at 9 bases. Looked up from germline, CDR1 is SGHTA and CDR2 is FQGNSA. The trim removed 6 bases at V and 3 bases at J, leaving 9 bases unmatched. The CDR3 runs 15 residues.

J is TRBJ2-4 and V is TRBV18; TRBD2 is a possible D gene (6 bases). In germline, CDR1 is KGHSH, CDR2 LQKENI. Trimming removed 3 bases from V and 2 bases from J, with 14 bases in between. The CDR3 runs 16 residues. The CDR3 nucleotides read TGTGCCAGCTCACCTTACGGTGCGGGAACCAAAAACATTCAGTACTTC. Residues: CASSPYGAGTKNIQYF.

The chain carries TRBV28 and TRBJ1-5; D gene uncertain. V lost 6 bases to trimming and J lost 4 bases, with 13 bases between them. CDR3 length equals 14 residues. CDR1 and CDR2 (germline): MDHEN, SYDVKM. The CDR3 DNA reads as TGTGCCAGCAGGCGGCCGATCGGAAATCAGCCCCAGCATTTT. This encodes CASRRPIGNQPQHF.

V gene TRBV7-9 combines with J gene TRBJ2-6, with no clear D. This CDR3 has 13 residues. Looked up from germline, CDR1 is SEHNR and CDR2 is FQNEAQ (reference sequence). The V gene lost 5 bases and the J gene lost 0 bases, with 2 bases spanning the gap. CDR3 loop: CASSPSGANVLTF. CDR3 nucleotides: TGTGCCAGCAGCCCCTCTGGGGCCAACGTCCTGACTTTC.

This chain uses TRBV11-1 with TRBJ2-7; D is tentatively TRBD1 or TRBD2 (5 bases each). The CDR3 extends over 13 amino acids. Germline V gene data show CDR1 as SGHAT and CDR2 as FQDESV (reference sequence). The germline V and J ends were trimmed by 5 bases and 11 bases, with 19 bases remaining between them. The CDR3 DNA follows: TGTGCCAGCAGCCCAGGGCCCACCGAGGGGAAGTACTTC. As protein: CASSPGPTEGKYF.